Following are 12 T cell receptor beta chains from one sample sequenced in a study of response to subunit inactivated influenza vaccine. TCRdb re-called the RT-PCR reads through MiXCR, storing one row per CDR3 protein. The table records 500,000 to 750,000 distinct CDR3 sequences, about 14% of them present only once. The sample here was PBMCs from blood, taken 11 to 12 days after vaccination. Receptors were obtained from a man between 50 and 59 years old who received an inactivated influenza vaccine.

This clonotype was recorded a few times. This sequence joins TRBV7-2 and TRBJ2-3, with D maybe TRBD1 (5 bases). The germline CDR1 and CDR2 sequences are SGHTA and FQGNSA. V was shortened by 4 bases and J by 1 base, with 12 bases between the two germline ends. The CDR3 loop spans 15 amino acids. CDR3 amino acids: CASSSDLTGTDTQYF. The CDR3 nucleotides are TGTGCCAGCAGCTCAGACCTGACAGGCACAGATACGCAGTATTTT.

The chain joins TRBV6-1 to TRBJ2-1, with unresolved D. Germline CDR1 and CDR2: MNHNS and SASEGT. The CDR3 length is 15 residues. V shed 4 bases and J shed 2 bases, with 12 bases lying between them. In nucleotides, the CDR3 is TGTGCCAGCAGTGCAACAGATGCTGCCTACAATGAGCAGTTCTTC. Its protein is CASSATDAAYNEQFF.

The chain is built from TRBV30 and TRBJ1-5; no firm D call. This CDR3 is built from 13 residues. Germline V gene lookup returns CDR1 GTSNPN and CDR2 SVGIG (reference sequence). Trimming took 1 base from V and 4 from J, leaving 8 bases between them. The CDR3 DNA reads as TGTGCCTGGAGTGACCCGGGGAATCAGCCCCAGCATTTT. Protein product: CAWSDPGNQPQHF.

This clonotype has only a few counts. The genes are TRBV5-5 and TRBJ2-1, with D possibly being TRBD2 (5 bases). Trimming left V 1 base short and J 6 bases short, with 11 bases between. This CDR3 region has 14 residues. CDR1 and CDR2 (germline): SGHKS, YYEKEE (reference sequence). The CDR3 DNA follows: TGTGCCAGCAGCTTGATAGGGAGAGTCAATGAGCAGTTCTTC. Protein sequence: CASSLIGRVNEQFF.

V is TRBV7-9 and J is TRBJ2-1; 9 bases align to TRBD1. J lost 11 bases, V lost 5 bases, and 7 bases had no gene match. CDR1 and CDR2 from the germline V gene are SEHNR and FQNEAQ (reference sequence). The CDR3 loop spans 13 amino acids. For the CDR3, the DNA is TGTGCCAGCAGCCCCGGGACAGGGAGGAAGCAGTTCTTC. As protein: CASSPGTGRKQFF.

V and J are TRBV11-3 and TRBJ2-3; D may be TRBD2 (5 bases). Trimming pared 4 bases from V and 8 bases from J, leaving 16 bases between. The CDR3 sequence is 14 residues long. The germline V gene encodes CDR1 SGHNT and CDR2 YENEEA. Here the CDR3 reads CASSSSQRAGTQYF. The CDR3 DNA is TGTGCCAGCAGCTCCTCCCAAAGGGCGGGTACGCAGTATTTT.

There are a few counts of this clonotype. The V and J genes are TRBV27 and TRBJ2-7; D not certain. The CDR3 runs 13 residues. The germline CDR1 and CDR2 sequences are MNHEY and SMNVEV (reference sequence). V was trimmed by 5 bases and J by 0 bases, leaving 8 bases between them. CDR3 bases: TGTGCCAGCAGTCCCCTTTCCTCCTACGAGCAGTACTTC. Translated: CASSPLSSYEQYF.

In its sample, this clonotype was seen a few times. The chain recombines TRBV3-1 with TRBJ2-1; D is unclear. Germline CDR1 LGHDT, CDR2 YNNKEL (reference sequence). The CDR3 has 12 amino acids. Between the trimmed V and J ends, which lost 5 bases and 9 bases, there was a span of 11 bases. The CDR3 region has the DNA TGTGCCAGCAGCTGGCTATCCAGTGAGCAGTTCTTC. This codes for CASSWLSSEQFF.

This clonotype was observed at least ten times. V and J are TRBV5-1 and TRBJ1-4; 10 positions agree with TRBD1. With 4 bases clipped from V and 4 bases from J, the junction kept 1 base outside the gene matches. Germline-derived CDR1 and CDR2 are SGHRS and YFSETQ. This CDR3 has 14 residues. CDR3 sequence: CASSRDRGNEKLFF. In nucleotides, the CDR3 is TGCGCCAGCAGCCGGGACAGGGGTAATGAAAAACTGTTTTTT.

The V gene is TRBV29-1, the J gene TRBJ2-1; D is possibly TRBD2 (6 bases). The length of the CDR3 is 17 residues. V dropped 1 base and J dropped 0 bases, with 16 bases sitting between them. Germline values: CDR1 SQVTM, CDR2 ANQGSEA. For the CDR3, the DNA is TGCAGCGTTGAAGGGCATAGGAGGGTTAACTCCTACAATGAGCAGTTCTTC. Encoded protein: CSVEGHRRVNSYNEQFF.

The J gene is TRBJ2-3, the V gene TRBV3-1; TRBD2 aligns across 10 bases. The V segment lost 4 bases and the J segment 3 bases; nucleotides outside the gene matches: 7. The CDR3 loop spans 16 amino acids. From germline, CDR1 is LGHDT and CDR2 YNNKEL (reference sequence). The CDR3 sequence: CASSPDSGGLTDTQYF. The CDR3 region has the DNA TGTGCCAGCAGCCCAGATAGCGGGGGGCTGACAGATACGCAGTATTTT.

A few counts support this clonotype. The chain carries TRBV7-2 and TRBJ2-6; possibly TRBD1 for D (5 bases). Deletions cut 2 bases from V and 0 bases from J, with 8 bases between. Per the germline V gene, CDR1 is SGHTA and CDR2 is FQGNSA. The CDR3 is 16 amino acids. This CDR3 reads CASSLRGFSGANVLTF. CDR3 nucleotide sequence: TGTGCCAGCAGCTTAAGGGGTTTCTCTGGGGCCAACGTCCTGACTTTC. Variable domain in full (rest from reference TRBV7-2 and TRBJ2-6): GAGVSQSPSNKVTEKGKDVELRCDPISGHTALYWYRQSLGQGLEFLIYFQGNSAPDKSGLPSDRFSAERTGGSVSTLTIQRTQQEDSAVYLCASSLRGFSGANVLTFGAGSRLTVL.